The clone carrying this T cell receptor (beta chain) was seen ten or more times. The sample is drawn from a study of response to subunit inactivated influenza vaccine. TCRdb used MiXCR to reprocess the RT-PCR reads, holding one entry per CDR3 protein. The table lists more than 500,000 distinct CDR3 sequences, approximately 10% of them singletons. Germline CDR1 SGHAT, CDR2 FQNNGV. The V and J ends lost 5 bases and 3 bases, in that order; junction bases with no gene match: 7. This CDR3 is built from 15 residues. These data are also associated with another study on T cells expressing NK-cell markers. That work adds: What made the TCR beta cDNA was 5'RACE template switching with UMIs. Sorted CD3+CD56+NKG2C+, CD3+CD56+NKG2C- and CD3+CD56-NKG2C+ T cells provided the TCR beta repertoires. A handful of donors carried dominant NKG2C+ clonotypes that made up roughly 1.0-8% of their CD8+ T cells.

V is TRBV11-2 and J is TRBJ2-1; 7 nucleotides agree with TRBD2. The source of this sequence is a man in his fifties who received an inactivated influenza vaccine. The input for sequencing was PBMCs from blood, taken on the day of vaccination. CDR3 residues: CASSRGRGIYNEQFF. The CDR3 DNA reads TGTGCCAGCAGCCGAGGGAGGGGAATCTACAATGAGCAGTTCTTC.